This T cell receptor beta chain was captured in a study of T cells in Graves' hyperthyroidism and ophthalmopathy. The CDR3 contains 15 residues. With 3 bases clipped from V and 2 bases from J, the junction kept 7 bases outside the gene matches. The TCR beta CDR3 regions underwent amplification using RNA transcripts as the source. A first-round RT-PCR of the TCR CDR3 used the HTBI primer set. TCRdb recomputed calls from the multiplex PCR reads with MiXCR, one row per CDR3 protein. Of 450,000 to 600,000 distinct CDR3 sequences in the sample, approximately 20% were seen once. The sample comprised blood. The genes are TRBV12-3 or TRBV12-4 and TRBJ2-7; 7 bases line up with TRBD2. This receptor was taken from a man between 35 and 55 years old with Graves' ophthalmopathy. CDR3 DNA sequence: TGTGCCAGCAGTTTGATGAGCGGGACTACCTACGAGCAGTACTTC. It is translated as CASSLMSGTTYEQYF.